Each of the 7 T cell receptor beta chains below was sequenced from the same sample in a study of blood T cell repertoires in COVID-19. This table comes from immunoSEQ multiplex PCR, and its TCRdb copy is limited to in-frame clones, with some not included. The repertoire has 200,000 to 250,000 clones, around 88% of them found once; the top ten carry about 1.3%. The specimen sequenced was peripheral blood. The origin of the receptors is an elderly man with acute or convalescent COVID-19.

V is TRBV6-5 and J is TRBJ2-5, with 8 bases fitting TRBD1. V dropped 6 bases and J dropped 2; count of bases not matched to a gene: 2. Germline V gene sequence: CDR1 MNHEY, CDR2 SVGAGI. The CDR3 consists of 13 residues. CDR3 coding DNA: TGTGCCAGCAGCAGGACAGGGCAAGAGACCCAGTACTTC. Encoded protein: CASSRTGQETQYF.

The chain is built from TRBV7-3 and TRBJ2-3, with 7 bases lining up with TRBD2. The V segment lost 3 bases and the J segment 2 bases; nucleotides outside the gene matches: 2. The CDR3 covers 14 residues. Germline CDR1 is SGHTA and CDR2 is FQGTGA. The CDR3 DNA reads as TGTGCCAGCAGCTTTAGGGACTACACAGATACGCAGTATTTT. Protein product: CASSFRDYTDTQYF.

The chain couples TRBV20-1 to TRBJ2-1, with 10 positions matching TRBD2. CDR3 length: 13 residues. V gave up 3 bases and J gave up 10 bases; unmatched junction bases: 6. Germline V lookup: CDR1 DFQATT, CDR2 SNEGSKA (reference sequence). CDR3: CSASTSGAREQFF. The CDR3 bases are TGCAGTGCTAGTACTAGCGGGGCTCGGGAGCAGTTCTTC.

The chain carries TRBV7-2 and TRBJ2-2, with 9 nucleotides matching TRBD2. The germline CDR1 and CDR2 sequences are SGHTA and FQGNSA. This CDR3 spans 15 amino acids. Unmatched junction bases numbered 5, after V lost 5 bases and J lost 4 bases. As DNA, the CDR3 is TGTGCCAGCAGCCCGGGACTAGCTAGCACCGGGGAGCTGTTTTTT. Its protein product is CASSPGLASTGELFF.

The CDR3 here is CATSINSPPGNTIYF. The CDR3 nucleotides are TGTGCCACCAGCATAAACTCCCCCCCTGGAAACACCATATATTTT. The chain carries TRBV15 and TRBJ1-3; no firm D call. The V end was cut by 4 bases, the J end by 2 bases, with 12 bases between. CDR1 and CDR2 (germline): LNHNV, YYDKDF (reference sequence). The CDR3 spans 15 residues.

This chain joins TRBV19 and TRBJ1-2; 9 bases agree with TRBD1. V lost 5 bases to trimming and J lost 2 bases; unmatched junction nucleotides: 6. The CDR3 spans 15 residues. CDR1 and CDR2 (germline): LNHDA, SQIVND (reference sequence). CDR3 loop: CASSGSGTGNYGYTF. CDR3 bases: TGTGCCAGTAGTGGATCCGGGACAGGGAACTATGGCTACACCTTC.

This clone came up once. The chain links TRBV3-1 (or the pseudogene TRBV3-2) to TRBJ2-4; 8 bases align to TRBD2. Germline assignment: CDR1 LGHDT and CDR2 YNNKEL (reference sequence). Trimming cost V 3 bases and J 6 bases; bases outside gene matches: 7. CDR3 size: 15 residues. CDR3 sequence (DNA): TGTGCCAGCAGCCACGGGACTAGTCCACTAAACATTCAGTACTTC. It encodes CASSHGTSPLNIQYF.